This is a list of T cell receptor beta chains from one sample in a study of beta chain features in type 1 diabetes. Assay used: immunoSEQ multiplex PCR; TCRdb lists only in-frame clones, some missing. The sample consists of around 45,000 clones, approximately 40% of them appearing once. The source material was stem cell memory CD4+ T cells from blood. These receptors were taken from a man aged 25-45 years with type 1 diabetes. The CDR3 runs from the conserved cysteine through the conserved F or W. The order of the fields is V gene, J gene, D gene, CDR3 protein. The D gene is left open where the match is weak.

V gene: TRBV2
J gene: TRBJ1-1
D gene: .
CDR3 protein: CASNPGGSEAFF

V gene: TRBV4-1
J gene: TRBJ1-5
D gene: .
CDR3 protein: CASSQDSIQPQHF

V gene: TRBV18
J gene: TRBJ2-7
D gene: TRBD1
CDR3 protein: CASSPRALYRGAYEQYF

V gene: TRBV5-1
J gene: TRBJ1-1
D gene: .
CDR3 protein: CASSLEGWTDTEAFF

V gene: TRBV28
J gene: TRBJ2-1
D gene: .
CDR3 protein: CASSLSGAYNEQFF

V gene: TRBV27
J gene: TRBJ1-4
D gene: .
CDR3 protein: CASSFETGRNEKLFF

V gene: TRBV29-1
J gene: TRBJ1-1
D gene: .
CDR3 protein: CSGREYTEAFF

V gene: TRBV28
J gene: .
D gene: TRBD2
CDR3 protein: CASTEWTSGSGEQYF

V gene: TRBV18
J gene: TRBJ2-1
D gene: .
CDR3 protein: CASSPRVNRAVDEQFF

V gene: TRBV9
J gene: TRBJ1-2
D gene: .
CDR3 protein: CASSVRGGTYGYTF

V gene: TRBV6-5
J gene: TRBJ2-5
D gene: .
CDR3 protein: CASSPYPSYQETQYF

V gene: TRBV7-2
J gene: TRBJ1-1
D gene: TRBD1
CDR3 protein: CASRVRQGAKGNTEAFF

V gene: TRBV28
J gene: TRBJ2-6
D gene: .
CDR3 protein: CASSSTSSSGANVLTF

V gene: TRBV28
J gene: TRBJ2-1
D gene: .
CDR3 protein: CASSSPGNNEQFF

V gene: TRBV28
J gene: TRBJ2-7
D gene: TRBD2
CDR3 protein: CASRRTSGGAYEQYF

V gene: TRBV5-1
J gene: TRBJ2-5
D gene: TRBD1
CDR3 protein: CASSFTGGAGETQYF

V gene: TRBV2
J gene: TRBJ1-5
D gene: .
CDR3 protein: CASSYDSPNQPQHF

V gene: TRBV7-9
J gene: TRBJ2-7
D gene: .
CDR3 protein: CASSGSSYEQYF

V gene: TRBV27
J gene: TRBJ2-3
D gene: TRBD1
CDR3 protein: CASSLWGTGTDTQYF

V gene: TRBV7-2
J gene: TRBJ2-7
D gene: .
CDR3 protein: CASSRLLENEQYF

V gene: TRBV5-1
J gene: TRBJ2-7
D gene: TRBD1
CDR3 protein: CASRGQGGSYEQYF

V gene: TRBV18
J gene: TRBJ2-3
D gene: .
CDR3 protein: CASSPGPRDTQYF

V gene: TRBV5-1
J gene: TRBJ1-5
D gene: .
CDR3 protein: CASSLIGAKNQPQHF

V gene: TRBV18
J gene: TRBJ1-1
D gene: .
CDR3 protein: CASSRFEGNTEAFF

V gene: TRBV18
J gene: TRBJ2-7
D gene: .
CDR3 protein: CASSLRTDSYEQYF

V gene: TRBV6-5
J gene: TRBJ2-7
D gene: TRBD2
CDR3 protein: CASRNLAVSSYEQYF

V gene: TRBV4-1
J gene: TRBJ2-1
D gene: TRBD2
CDR3 protein: CASSQDRLAGGPVRDEQFF

V gene: TRBV19
J gene: TRBJ2-1
D gene: TRBD1
CDR3 protein: CASSISGQHYNEQFF

V gene: TRBV28
J gene: TRBJ2-2
D gene: TRBD2
CDR3 protein: CASSLSGRLSGELFF

V gene: TRBV5-1
J gene: TRBJ1-3
D gene: TRBD1
CDR3 protein: CASSWTGTAGNTIYF

V gene: TRBV28
J gene: TRBJ1-4
D gene: TRBD1
CDR3 protein: CASITGGRTNEKLFF

V gene: TRBV11-1
J gene: TRBJ2-1
D gene: .
CDR3 protein: CASSLELATYNEQFF

V gene: TRBV6-6
J gene: TRBJ2-2
D gene: TRBD2
CDR3 protein: CASRSLAGGWTGELFF

V gene: TRBV7-2
J gene: TRBJ2-1
D gene: TRBD2
CDR3 protein: CASSLEVIGLASYNEQFF

V gene: TRBV7-3
J gene: TRBJ2-1
D gene: TRBD2
CDR3 protein: CASSLSLAGSGEQFF

V gene: TRBV2
J gene: TRBJ2-3
D gene: .
CDR3 protein: CASSDRDYTQYF

V gene: TRBV7-9
J gene: TRBJ2-7
D gene: .
CDR3 protein: CASSFNQDSYEQYF

V gene: TRBV7-2
J gene: .
D gene: TRBD1
CDR3 protein: CASSLVGTGGYEQYF

V gene: TRBV6-1
J gene: TRBJ2-1
D gene: TRBD2
CDR3 protein: CASSQGLPYNEQFF

V gene: TRBV28
J gene: TRBJ2-1
D gene: .
CDR3 protein: CASSSNYNEQFF

V gene: TRBV9
J gene: TRBJ2-1
D gene: TRBD2
CDR3 protein: CASSVRIAGSYNEQFF

V gene: TRBV5-1
J gene: TRBJ2-1
D gene: TRBD2
CDR3 protein: CASSLATSGSISEQFF

V gene: TRBV28
J gene: TRBJ2-5
D gene: TRBD2
CDR3 protein: CASSPWTSGRSGTQYF

V gene: TRBV9
J gene: TRBJ2-5
D gene: TRBD2
CDR3 protein: CASSVALAETQYF

V gene: TRBV11-1
J gene: TRBJ2-1
D gene: TRBD2
CDR3 protein: CASSLVAGVGDEQFF

V gene: TRBV5-1
J gene: TRBJ1-3
D gene: .
CDR3 protein: CASSTGSGNTIYF

V gene: TRBV6-6
J gene: TRBJ2-7
D gene: .
CDR3 protein: CASSYSPGAYEQYF

V gene: TRBV7-8
J gene: TRBJ2-7
D gene: .
CDR3 protein: CASSLDTHEQYF

V gene: TRBV7-9
J gene: TRBJ2-5
D gene: TRBD2
CDR3 protein: CASSLGLAGEGETQYF

V gene: TRBV28
J gene: TRBJ1-2
D gene: TRBD1
CDR3 protein: CASSQTGVGYTF

V gene: TRBV29-1
J gene: TRBJ1-2
D gene: .
CDR3 protein: CSVVGARLNYGYTF

V gene: TRBV12-5
J gene: TRBJ2-1
D gene: TRBD1
CDR3 protein: CASGLGTGHNEQFF

V gene: TRBV10-2
J gene: TRBJ2-1
D gene: .
CDR3 protein: CASGEGGSLNNEQFF

V gene: TRBV9
J gene: TRBJ2-6
D gene: .
CDR3 protein: CASTPDTSGANVLTF

V gene: TRBV19
J gene: TRBJ2-5
D gene: .
CDR3 protein: CASSRMVLGGEETQYF